The 26 T cell receptor beta chains presented below share a single source sample, sequenced in a study of neurological immune-mediated disorders. Time point in this sample: longitudinal time-point 3. TCRdb independently ran MiXCR on the 5' RACE reads; one entry per CDR3 protein. The sample holds fewer than 50,000 distinct CDR3 sequences; roughly 14% are singletons and the top ten take roughly 10%. The specimen sequenced was PBMCs. These receptors came from a man aged 25-45 years in good health.

This clonotype counts as medium-sized. The V call is TRBV12-3 or TRBV12-4, the J call TRBJ2-5, with D maybe TRBD1 (6 bases). The CDR3 loop spans 12 amino acids. Trimming removed 5 bases from V and 5 bases from J, with 9 bases in between. This CDR3 reads CASSTGLETQYF. The CDR3 bases are TGTGCCAGCAGTACAGGGTTGGAGACCCAGTACTTC.

The table lists this clonotype with many counts. This chain uses TRBV7-2 with TRBJ1-1, with 9 bases lining up with TRBD1. CDR1 is SGHTA and CDR2 is FQGNSA in the germline V gene. The CDR3 is made up of 14 amino acids. Trimming removed 5 bases from V and 7 bases from J; junction bases left unmatched: 8. The CDR3 region has the DNA TGTGCCAGCAGCGGAGGGACAGGGATTTTTGAAGCTTTCTTT. This encodes CASSGGTGIFEAFF.

This clonotype was seen at least ten times. The V gene is TRBV28, the J gene TRBJ2-1; D uncertain. The CDR3 contains 15 residues. CDR1 is MDHEN and CDR2 is SYDVKM in the germline V gene. Trimming removed 4 bases at V and 4 bases at J, with 14 bases between. CDR3 sequence reads: CASSSSSLGYNEQFF. The DNA of the CDR3 is TGTGCCAGCAGTTCGAGTTCCCTCGGGTACAATGAGCAGTTCTTC.

This clonotype has a count of ten or more. The chain carries TRBV2 and TRBJ1-6, with 8 bases fitting TRBD1. Germline values: CDR1 SNHLY, CDR2 FYNNEI. J was trimmed by 5 bases and V by 1 base; bases with no gene match: 1. The CDR3 totals 15 residues. The DNA of the CDR3 is TGTGCCAGCAGTGAAGGGACAGGGCATAATTCACCCCTCCACTTT. Translated, it gives CASSEGTGHNSPLHF.

This clonotype came up many times. The genes are TRBV4-1 and TRBJ2-7; D gene unclear. The V gene lost 1 base and the J gene lost 4 bases, with 8 bases spanning the gap. Germline CDR1 MGHRA, CDR2 YSYEKL. This CDR3 spans 13 amino acids. Written as DNA, the CDR3 is TGCGCCAGCAGCCAAGTCTCAGCGTACGAGCAGTACTTC. Amino acids: CASSQVSAYEQYF.

This clonotype was picked up many times. The chain uses TRBV20-1 and TRBJ2-7, with TRBD1 identical over 9 bases. The V and J ends lost 8 bases and 0 bases, in that order; junction bases with no gene match: 5. Germline V gene data show CDR1 as DFQATT and CDR2 as SNEGSKA (reference sequence). The CDR3 is made up of 13 amino acids. CDR3 nucleotides: TGCAGTCCTACAGGGGGCGACTCCTACGAGCAGTACTTC. Its protein is CSPTGGDSYEQYF.

V is TRBV7-6 and J is TRBJ2-2, with TRBD1 identical over 9 bases. Unmatched junction bases numbered 2, after V lost 4 bases and J lost 5 bases. In germline, CDR1 is SGHVS, CDR2 FNYEAQ. CDR3 length: 14 residues. The CDR3: CASSSGQGTGELFF. CDR3 nucleotide sequence: TGTGCCAGCAGCTCGGGACAGGGAACCGGGGAGCTGTTTTTT.

This sequence joins TRBV5-1 and TRBJ2-3; D unclear. The CDR3 spans 15 residues. V was cut by 1 base and J by 2 bases, with 11 bases left in between. Germline CDR1 reads SGHRS; CDR2 reads YFSETQ. The chain's CDR3 is CASSLNLGTTDTQYF. The DNA for the CDR3 is TGCGCCAGCAGCTTGAATCTAGGAACCACAGATACGCAGTATTTT. Using reference TRBV5-1 and TRBJ2-3 for the parts outside the CDR3, the full variable domain is KAGVTQTPRYLIKTRGQQVTLSCSPISGHRSVSWYQQTPGQGLQFLFEYFSETQRNKGNFPGRFSGRQFSNSRSEMNVSTLELGDSALYLCASSLNLGTTDTQYFGPGTRLTVL.

This clonotype occurred many times. The chain employs TRBV12-3 or TRBV12-4 and TRBJ2-7; D is uncertain. There are 15 residues in the CDR3. Trimming shortened V by 7 bases and J by 0 bases, and 16 bases separated the two germline ends. The CDR3 spells CASTLSGGSSYEQYF. As DNA, the CDR3 is TGTGCCAGCACCCTATCGGGCGGAAGCTCCTACGAGCAGTACTTC.

This clonotype was counted ten times or more. This sequence joins TRBV6-4 and TRBJ1-1, with a weak D call TRBD1 (6 bases). The CDR3 length is 14 residues. Between the trimmed V and J ends, which lost 6 bases and 0 bases, there was a span of 11 bases. From germline, CDR1 is MRHNA and CDR2 SNTAGT. The CDR3 sequence: CASRQGPMNTEAFF. CDR3 DNA sequence: TGTGCCAGCAGACAGGGACCGATGAACACTGAAGCTTTCTTT.

Many counts were recorded for this clonotype. The CDR3: CASRPATGVLAFF. The DNA of the CDR3 is TGCGCCAGCCGGCCAGCGACAGGGGTGTTGGCTTTCTTT. The chain carries TRBV5-1 and TRBJ1-1; 8 positions agree with TRBD1. V shed 7 bases and J 11 bases; nucleotides not matched to a gene: 13. Germline values: CDR1 SGHRS, CDR2 YFSETQ. This CDR3 has 13 amino acids.

This clonotype has a count of ten or more. The rearrangement uses TRBV28 and TRBJ1-5, with D unresolved. Looked up from germline, CDR1 is MDHEN and CDR2 is SYDVKM. The CDR3 has 17 amino acids. V lost 5 bases and J lost 0, with 17 bases in between. The CDR3 is CASSPPRGRNSNQPQHF. The CDR3 nucleotides are TGTGCCAGCAGTCCGCCGAGAGGGCGAAATAGCAATCAGCCCCAGCATTTT.

The table lists this clonotype with many counts. The rearrangement joins TRBV15 to TRBJ2-5; 7 positions agree with TRBD2. The J segment lost 0 bases and the V segment lost 8 bases, leaving 3 bases of the junction unmatched. The CDR3 is 13 amino acids. Germline lookup yields CDR1 LNHNV and CDR2 YYDKDF (reference sequence). The CDR3 DNA reads as TGTGCCACCTCTAGCGGAGACCAAGAGACCCAGTACTTC. This translates into CATSSGDQETQYF.

This clonotype was detected ten times or more. The chain uses TRBV20-1 and TRBJ2-5; no clear D. The length of the CDR3 is 13 residues. The germline gives CDR1 DFQATT, CDR2 SNEGSKA (reference sequence). V lost 6 bases and J lost 4, with 15 bases in between. This chain's CDR3 is CSATDGSVETQYF. Here the CDR3 DNA reads TGCAGTGCAACCGACGGTAGTGTAGAGACCCAGTACTTC.

This clonotype was picked up one time. The junction departs from germline at one end; a sequencing error may be responsible. In nucleotides, the CDR3 is TGTGCCAGCAGCGGTACCCCCCGACTAGCAGAGACCCACTACTTC. This gives the protein CASSGTPRLAETHYF. This chain connects TRBV9 to TRBJ2-5, with 7 bases matching TRBD2. The CDR3 has 15 residues. The germline CDR1 and CDR2 sequences are SGDLS and YYNGEE.

The table lists this clonotype with a few counts. The chain has TRBV19 and TRBJ2-7; TRBD2 might be the D (5 bases). The CDR3 length is 15 residues. Deletions cut 5 bases from V and 4 bases from J, with 18 bases between. CDR1 and CDR2 from the germline V gene are LNHDA and SQIVND (reference sequence). CDR3 coding DNA: TGTGCCAGTAGTTCCCGAAGGAGCGGTCCTTACGAGCAGTACTTC. It translates to CASSSRRSGPYEQYF. The full variable domain, its missing parts supplied by reference TRBV19 and TRBJ2-7, is DGGITQSPKYLFRKEGQNVTLSCEQNLNHDAMYWYRQDPGQGLRLIYYSQIVNDFQKGDIAEGYSVSREKKESFPLTVTSAQKNPTAFYLCASSSRRSGPYEQYFGPGTRLTVT.

The sample holds many counts of this clonotype. The CDR3 DNA sequence: TGCGCCAGCAGCTTGGACGGGCCCCAGTACTTC. Amino acids: CASSLDGPQYF. V usage is TRBV5-1 and J usage is TRBJ2-5; D uncertain. Trimming took 0 bases from V and 9 from J, leaving 6 bases between them. In germline, CDR1 is SGHRS, CDR2 YFSETQ. CDR3 length equals 11 residues.

This clonotype was found many times. The gene calls are TRBV11-2 and TRBJ1-1, with D perhaps TRBD1 (5 bases). Deletions cut 1 base from V and 5 bases from J, with 11 bases between. Per germline, CDR1 SGHAT and CDR2 FQNNGV. The CDR3 totals 14 residues. Here the CDR3 DNA reads TGTGCCAGCAGCTTAGGACTCAAGGGGACTGAAGCTTTCTTT. Translating it yields CASSLGLKGTEAFF.

This clonotype has a count of ten or more. The chain links TRBV5-1 to TRBJ2-7; D is possibly TRBD2 (5 bases). CDR1 and CDR2 (germline): SGHRS, YFSETQ. With 4 bases removed from V and 7 bases from J, the gap between germline ends came to 18 bases. The CDR3 loop spans 14 amino acids. CDR3 coding DNA: TGCGCCAGCAGCCCCGGACGGATCCCGGGAGAGCAGTACTTC. This gives the protein CASSPGRIPGEQYF.

This clonotype was seen many times. The rearrangement uses TRBV7-3 and TRBJ2-1; TRBD2 aligns across 7 bases. V lost 1 base and J lost 8; bases outside the gene matches: 8. CDR3 length equals 15 residues. CDR1 SGHTA and CDR2 FQGTGA come from the germline V gene. CDR3 residues: CASSLIHGGGDEQFF. The CDR3 DNA reads as TGTGCCAGCAGCTTAATCCACGGGGGAGGGGATGAGCAGTTCTTC.

This clonotype came up many times. V is TRBV28 and J is TRBJ2-2; D gene uncertain. Germline V gene data show CDR1 as MDHEN and CDR2 as SYDVKM. V shed 8 bases and J shed 4 bases, with 11 bases lying between them. This CDR3 has 13 amino acids. This chain's CDR3 is CASARSGTGELFF. In DNA, the CDR3 is TGTGCCAGCGCCCGCTCGGGCACCGGGGAGCTGTTTTTT.

The table lists this clonotype with many counts. V usage is TRBV5-1 and J usage is TRBJ2-5; 12 bases match TRBD2. V was pared by 5 bases and J by 4 bases, with 12 bases of the junction left unmatched. Germline CDR1 and CDR2: SGHRS and YFSETQ. The CDR3 runs to 17 residues. The CDR3 is CASRPTATSGSLETQYF. CDR3 bases: TGCGCCAGCAGACCGACTGCGACTAGCGGGAGTTTAGAGACCCAGTACTTC. Full variable domain (remainder filled in from reference TRBV5-1 and TRBJ2-5): KAGVTQTPRYLIKTRGQQVTLSCSPISGHRSVSWYQQTPGQGLQFLFEYFSETQRNKGNFPGRFSGRQFSNSRSEMNVSTLELGDSALYLCASRPTATSGSLETQYFGPGTRLLVL.

This clonotype was picked up many times. The chain couples TRBV7-8 to TRBJ2-4; D possibly matches TRBD1 or TRBD2 (5 bases each). The CDR3 has 18 residues. V was trimmed by 2 bases and J by 0 bases, leaving 17 bases between them. Germline V lookup: CDR1 SGHVS, CDR2 FQNEAQ. The DNA for the CDR3 is TGTGCCAGCAGCTTAACGTCCGGGACCCCGATAGCCAAAAACATTCAGTACTTC. This translates into CASSLTSGTPIAKNIQYF.

This clonotype was detected many times. The V call is TRBV6-2 or TRBV6-3, the J call TRBJ2-1; TRBD2 aligns across 8 bases. Germline V gene lookup returns CDR1 MNHEY and CDR2 SVGEGT. V shed 2 bases, J shed 5 bases, and the junction held 5 bases outside the gene matches. The CDR3 is 15 amino acids. The CDR3 reads CASSYGLAGDNEQFF. The DNA for the CDR3 is TGTGCCAGCAGTTACGGCCTAGCGGGCGACAATGAGCAGTTCTTC.

As for this clonotype: This may come from a read error, since a much larger clone is one base off. The rearrangement joins TRBV5-1 to TRBJ2-1, with 8 bases fitting TRBD1. The CDR3 extends over 15 amino acids. The germline V gene encodes CDR1 SGHRS and CDR2 YFSETQ. CDR3 residues: CASSWAGTGSNEQLF. CDR3 sequence (DNA): TGCGCCAGCAGCTGGGCCGGGACAGGCTCCAATGAGCAGTTATTC.

In this sample, this clonotype turned up many times. The gene calls are TRBV7-2 and TRBJ2-1; D unclear. The V gene's germline CDR1 is SGHTA and CDR2 FQGNSA. The CDR3 extends over 15 amino acids. V shed 0 bases and J shed 6 bases, with 12 bases lying between them. CDR3 in DNA: TGTGCCAGCAGCTTAGCCAGGATGGACCGCAATGAGCAGTTCTTC. Translation: CASSLARMDRNEQFF.